These T cell receptor beta chains were read from a single sample in a study of early T cells in non-severe SARS-CoV-2 infection. Each CDR3 protein is one row after TCRdb ran MiXCR on the 5' RACE reads. This sample has fewer than 85,000 distinct CDR3 sequences, with roughly 13% found just once. Source material: whole blood. These receptors all come from an adult who was a healthcare worker with PCR-confirmed SARS-CoV-2 infection or an uninfected control (not recorded which). CDR3s include the opening cysteine and the closing phenylalanine or tryptophan. D genes are given only for firm matches. The listing skips clone size in some rows; elsewhere it reads once, few, many or a size class.

D,V,J,size,DNA,CDR3
-,TRBV5-1,TRBJ2-1,many,TGCGCCAGCAGCTCCGGGACACTCCCGGGGAATGAGCAGTTCTTC,CASSSGTLPGNEQFF
TRBD2,TRBV5-6,TRBJ2-3,many,TGTGCCAGCAGCCGATCGGGGGGGCCGGTGTCCGATACGCAGTATTTT,CASSRSGGPVSDTQYF
-,TRBV3-1,TRBJ2-5,few,TGTGCCAGCAGCCAGGCGGCAGGGCAAGAGACCCAGTACTTC,CASSQAAGQETQYF
-,TRBV7-2,TRBJ1-1,many,TGTGCCAGCAGCTTCGGGGAAACTGAAGCTTTCTTT,CASSFGETEAFF
TRBD1,TRBV20-1,TRBJ1-5,many,TGCAGTGCTAGAGGACTAACAGGGGGCGGAATCCAGCCCCAGCATTTT,CSARGLTGGGIQPQHF
TRBD1,TRBV18,TRBJ1-2,-,TGTGCCAGCTCACCTACCAACAGGGGCCAACGCTATGGCTACACCTTC,CASSPTNRGQRYGYTF
TRBD1,TRBV29-1,TRBJ2-7,few,TGCAGCGTTGAATGGACAGGGGCCCGCGAGCAGTACTTC,CSVEWTGAREQYF
-,TRBV29-1,TRBJ2-4,few,TGCAGCGACACGACCTTAGACTTGACTATTCAGTACTTC,CSDTTLDLTIQYF
TRBD2,TRBV14,TRBJ2-1,-,TGTGCCAGCAGCCAAAGCGGGGGGTCTGAGCAGTTCTTC,CASSQSGGSEQFF
TRBD1,TRBV6-5,TRBJ1-2,-,TGTGCCAGCAGTTTGACAGGGGGCAAAAGGGTAGCCTATGGCTACACCTTC,CASSLTGGKRVAYGYTF
TRBD1,TRBV3-1,TRBJ1-1,-,TGTGCCAGCAGCTTACGACAGGGCAACATGAACACTGAAGCTTTCTTT,CASSLRQGNMNTEAFF
-,TRBV29-1,TRBJ1-1,few,TGCAGCGTCGCCCAGGGGACTGAAGCTTTCTTT,CSVAQGTEAFF
-,TRBV5-6,TRBJ2-3,-,TGTGCCAGCAGCTTGGGGACGGCTAGCACAGATACGCAGTATTTT,CASSLGTASTDTQYF
-,TRBV6-1,TRBJ1-2,few,TGTGCCAGCAGTGAAGCGCTTAGGGGGAGATCCTATGGCTACACCTTC,CASSEALRGRSYGYTF
TRBD2,TRBV20-1,TRBJ2-5,many,TGCAGTGCAAAGAACCTAGCGGGGGACACTAAGACCCAGTACTTC,CSAKNLAGDTKTQYF
-,TRBV10-3,TRBJ1-2,-,TGTGCCATCAGTGATTCTGCAAACTATGGCTACACCTTC,CAISDSANYGYTF
-,TRBV6-6,TRBJ1-2,many,TGTGCCAGCAGTTACTCGGGAGCAGGCCTGGATCTTTATGGCTACACCTTC,CASSYSGAGLDLYGYTF
-,TRBV6-5,TRBJ2-2,few,TGTGCCGCGGGACTACAGGGAGTGGGCGGGGAGCTGTTTTTT,CAAGLQGVGGELFF
-,TRBV7-3,TRBJ1-1,-,TGTGCCAGCAGCTTTCTAGTTTTAACGGGCAAGGGCACTGAAGCTTTCTTT,CASSFLVLTGKGTEAFF
TRBD2,TRBV2,TRBJ2-3,few,TGTGCCAGCAGTGAAAAAACTAGCGGGGGGCAGTTCGCCACAGATACGCAGTATTTT,CASSEKTSGGQFATDTQYF
-,TRBV19,TRBJ1-3,-,TGTGCCAGCAACCGACAGCCTGGAAACACCATATATTTT,CASNRQPGNTIYF
-,TRBV11-2,TRBJ1-1,-,TGTGCCAGCAGTCCTATTAGGGGGTGGGGTACTGAAGCTTTCTTT,CASSPIRGWGTEAFF
-,TRBV5-1,TRBJ2-3,many,TGCGCCAGCAGCTTGGGAGGGTACGCAGATACGCAGTATTTT,CASSLGGYADTQYF
-,TRBV12-3/TRBV12-4,TRBJ2-7,many,TGTGCCAGCAGCCGCCCCTCTAGCTCCTACGAGCAGTACTTC,CASSRPSSSYEQYF
-,TRBV6-2/TRBV6-3,TRBJ2-3,many,TGTGCCAGCAGTTACTCGAGCGGGCTCCGAACGGATACGCAGTATTTT,CASSYSSGLRTDTQYF
-,TRBV5-1,TRBJ1-1,many,TGCGCCAGCAGCTTGGGTGTAGGGCGGAGGGACACTGAAGCTTTCTTT,CASSLGVGRRDTEAFF
TRBD1,TRBV6-4,TRBJ2-2,many,TGTGCCAGCAGAGGGGACAGGGAGGCCGGGGAGCTGTTTTTT,CASRGDREAGELFF